This entry features one T cell receptor beta chain sequence. Data came from immunoSEQ multiplex PCR; TCRdb stores just in-frame clones and leaves some out. The sample carries 250,000 to 350,000 clones, roughly 89% recorded once. This record belongs to a study of blood T cell repertoires in COVID-19. Overall study context: COVID-19 samples from acute and convalescent phases originated in the United States, Italy and Spain. PBMCs, B-cell-depleted T cells, or T cells were the source of the cDNA or gDNA that made up the material.

Germline V lookup: CDR1 SGHDT, CDR2 YYEEEE. The CDR3 covers 14 residues. V was shortened by 4 bases and J by 5 bases, with 15 bases between the two germline ends. J is TRBJ1-1 and V is TRBV5-6, with a weak D call TRBD1 (5 bases). This clonotype was obtained from a young man with acute or convalescent COVID-19. What was sequenced was peripheral blood. The CDR3 is CASSVRRVGTEAFF. The DNA of the CDR3 is TGTGCCAGCAGCGTCCGCAGGGTTGGGACTGAAGCTTTCTTT.